This T cell receptor (beta chain) was identified during a study of blood T cell repertoires in COVID-19. Study in general: In Cohort 3, a recovered donor had either two negative PCRs, clearance, or symptom resolution. Some COVID-19 samples were acute and others convalescent; all came from the United States, Italy and Spain.

A word on this clone: This sequence may be a read error, since a much larger clone differs from it by one base. This sample also contains other DNA sequences that code for the same CDR3.

The CDR3 is 14 amino acids. Germline V gene data show CDR1 as MDHEN and CDR2 as SYDVKM. Trimming took 3 bases from V and 5 from J, leaving 11 bases between them. Libraries were prepared by immunoSEQ multiplex PCR; TCRdb keeps only in-frame clonotypes and omits some of them. The sample contains 330,000 or so clones, around 87% of which appear only once. This TCR came from a man in his forties in a cohort exposed to, infected with or recovered from COVID-19 (not recorded which). V gene TRBV28 combines with J gene TRBJ1-5, with D perhaps matching TRBD1 (6 bases). Source material: PBMCs or T cells enriched from blood (not recorded which). Here the CDR3 DNA reads TGTGCCAGCAGTTTTTCACAGGGCCATCAGCCCCAGCATTTT. Its protein is CASSFSQGHQPQHF.